This T cell receptor (beta chain) derives from a study of shared clonotypes between healthy human individuals (dated by TCRdb to the early 2020s). Regarding the research as a whole: Two women and a few men aged 18 to 49 years were included in the cohort. Different laboratories and diverse techniques were used to prepare libraries and sequence TCR repertoires, to increase sequencing depth and limit assay-specific biases. Leukapheresis yielded between about 0.85 and 10 billion PBMCs per donor. For each donor, CD4 naive and CD4 memory were each run on three plates, CD8 naive on two plates, and CD8 memory on one plate. To estimate repertoire size and how much clonotypes are shared between individuals, the study performed deep sequencing of blood TCR repertoires from 4 to 6 healthy adults. General findings and caveats noted by the study authors: Naive subsets generally had larger estimated clonotype richness than memory subsets did. The small number of donors limited the genetic and exposure-history diversity represented. Pairwise subsampling indicated that sequencing depth was expected to affect the degree of clonotype sharing among donors. Clonotypes shared by all four sorted-subset donors showed higher generation probabilities than non-shared clonotypes. Incomplete sequencing was indicated by rarefaction of sorted-subset datasets, despite the large sequencing depth. Sampling was limited to blood, and TCR repertoires in tissue likely differ from TCR repertoires in blood. Roughly 5.2% of naive CD4, 3% to 3.5% of naive CD8, 2.3% of memory CD4, and 0.35% to 0.5% of memory CD8 clonotypes were shared across several donors.

Donors were healthy HIV-negative adults with no recently reported acute infections or vaccinations. All donors were Caucasian adults living in Nashville, Tennessee, USA. CD4+ T cells were enriched by magnetic negative selection; naive cells were then positively selected on CD45RA, and the negative fraction formed the memory subset. Blood was collected by leukapheresis, and PBMCs were isolated by Ficoll-Histopaque density gradient centrifugation and then cryopreserved in liquid nitrogen vapor phase. Analytical flow cytometry was used to check the purity and quantity of each magnetically sorted T cell population. Genomic DNA was isolated from each sorted fraction and quantified by UV absorbance on a Nanodrop 2000c. The germline V gene provides CDR1 SNHLY and CDR2 FYNNEI. V is cut by 7 bases and J by 3 bases, and the space between the germline ends is 12 bases. The CDR3 sequence holds 13 residues, the cysteine and phenylalanine included. Here the CDR3 DNA is all that survives: 39 bases in frame from base 1.

TCR CDR3 regions were amplified from genomic DNA by multiplex PCR using the deep immunoSEQ assay. Extracted genomic DNA from each cell subset was spread evenly across all wells of several immunoSEQ 96-well plates, with each plate serving as a replicate. For sorted subsets, 200 to 250 ng of genomic DNA, equivalent to some 30,000 T cell genomes, went into each replicate PCR. Purified libraries were measured with a Qubit 3.0 fluorometer, size-checked on a Bioanalyzer 2100, and measured again with the KAPA Library Quantification kit. Every immunoSEQ 96-well plate was sequenced on a dedicated single-read 150-cycle Illumina NextSeq 550 flow cell. On the authors' methods: Because the immunoSEQ output included only junctional sequences and no quality scores, the filtering could not be the same as the filtering used for full-length reads. To assign V/J genes and CDR3, sequences were annotated against IMGT germline references using PyIR, a Python wrapper for IgBLAST v1.9. Any read was removed if the V/J assignment was weak (E-value above 1e-6), the CDR3 was missing, or the read contained stop codons, out-of-frame junctions, or ambiguous translated residues. A V3J clonotype was defined by an identical inferred V gene, J gene, and CDR3 amino acid sequence. The percentage overlap between two repertoires was calculated by dividing the number of shared unique clonotypes by the size of the smaller repertoire. Richness of each repertoire was evaluated using RTK rarefaction, the Chao1 estimator, and Recon v2.1 estimates of unobserved clonotypes. Generation probabilities were computed with OLGA for all TCRbeta clonotypes obtained by the gDNA method from four donors. Not all clones reach the TCRdb copy of this immuneACCESS table, which keeps in-frame sequences only. Checked studies attribute under half of the gap to unresolved V genes and leave the rest unexplained. V, J and clone size are taken as reported in that table, and D and trimming were inferred from the DNA itself. Counted in this sample were 1 million to 1.2 million clones; about 72% of them appeared once. Over 0.8% of the sample belongs to the ten largest clones.

This clone was seen more than once but under ten times. The target of this receptor is not known. Per-base qualities were not stored, and no clone one base away is much larger. This clonotype originated in a young man in good health. Some clones in this sample may be carry-over from other donors' samples. The sample was memory CD4+ T cells from PBMCs. The sample's cell subset or site label, decoded: CD45RA-negative fraction. The sequence links TRBV2 to TRBJ1-2, with the D gene not clear enough to name. The nucleotide sequence is given as TGTGCCAGCACTTATTGGCAGGACTATGGCTACACCTTC. Its translation reads: CASTYWQDYGYTF.